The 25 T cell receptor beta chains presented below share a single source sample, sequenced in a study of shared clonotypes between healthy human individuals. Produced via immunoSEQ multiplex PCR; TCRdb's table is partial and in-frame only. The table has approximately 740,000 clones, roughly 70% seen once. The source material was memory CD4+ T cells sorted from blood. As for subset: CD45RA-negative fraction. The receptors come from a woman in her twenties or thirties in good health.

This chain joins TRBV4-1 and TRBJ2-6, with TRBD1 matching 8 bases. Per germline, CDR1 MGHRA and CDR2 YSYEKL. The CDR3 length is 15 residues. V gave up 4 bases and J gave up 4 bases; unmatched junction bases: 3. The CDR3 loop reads CASSRRQGGANVLTF. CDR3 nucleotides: TGCGCCAGCAGCCGCAGACAGGGGGGGGCCAACGTCCTGACTTTC.

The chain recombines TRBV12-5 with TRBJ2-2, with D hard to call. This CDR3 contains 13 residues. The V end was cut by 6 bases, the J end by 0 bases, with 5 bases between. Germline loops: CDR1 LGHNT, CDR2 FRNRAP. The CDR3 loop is CASGPSNTGELFF. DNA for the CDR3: TGTGCTAGTGGGCCCTCGAACACCGGGGAGCTGTTTTTT.

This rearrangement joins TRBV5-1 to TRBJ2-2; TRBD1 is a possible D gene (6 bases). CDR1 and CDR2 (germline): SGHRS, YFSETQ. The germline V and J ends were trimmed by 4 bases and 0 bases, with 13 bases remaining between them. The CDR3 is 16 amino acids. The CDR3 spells CASSPETGANTGELFF. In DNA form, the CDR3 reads TGCGCCAGCAGCCCAGAGACAGGAGCGAACACCGGGGAGCTGTTTTTT.

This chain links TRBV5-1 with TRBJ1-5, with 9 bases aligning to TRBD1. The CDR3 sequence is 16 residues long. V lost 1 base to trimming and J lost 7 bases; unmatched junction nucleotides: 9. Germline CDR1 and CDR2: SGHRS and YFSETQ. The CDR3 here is CASSLTGDREGQPQHF. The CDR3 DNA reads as TGCGCCAGCAGCTTGACGGGGGACAGGGAAGGCCAGCCCCAGCATTTT. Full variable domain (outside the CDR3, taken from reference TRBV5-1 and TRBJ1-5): KAGVTQTPRYLIKTRGQQVTLSCSPISGHRSVSWYQQTPGQGLQFLFEYFSETQRNKGNFPGRFSGRQFSNSRSEMNVSTLELGDSALYLCASSLTGDREGQPQHFGDGTRLSIL.

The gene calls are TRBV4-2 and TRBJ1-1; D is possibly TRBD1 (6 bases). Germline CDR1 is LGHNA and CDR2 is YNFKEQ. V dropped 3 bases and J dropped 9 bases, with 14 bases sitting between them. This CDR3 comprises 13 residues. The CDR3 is CASSQDRQDKAFF. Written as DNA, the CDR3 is TGTGCCAGCAGCCAGGACCGACAGGATAAAGCTTTCTTT.

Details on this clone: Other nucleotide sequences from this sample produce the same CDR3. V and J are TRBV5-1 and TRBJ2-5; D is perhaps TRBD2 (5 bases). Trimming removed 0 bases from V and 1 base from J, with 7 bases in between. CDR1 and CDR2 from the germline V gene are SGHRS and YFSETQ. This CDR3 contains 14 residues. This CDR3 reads CASSLGGSQETQYF. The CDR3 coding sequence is TGCGCCAGCAGCTTGGGAGGGTCCCAAGAGACCCAGTACTTC.

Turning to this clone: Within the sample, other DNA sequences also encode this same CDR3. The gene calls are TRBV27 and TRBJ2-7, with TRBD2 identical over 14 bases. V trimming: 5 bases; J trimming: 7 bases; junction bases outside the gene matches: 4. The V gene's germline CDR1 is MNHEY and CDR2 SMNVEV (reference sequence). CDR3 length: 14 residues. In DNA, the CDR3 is TGTGCCAGCAGTACTGGACTAGCGGGAGGAGAGCAGTACTTC. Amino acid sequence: CASSTGLAGGEQYF.

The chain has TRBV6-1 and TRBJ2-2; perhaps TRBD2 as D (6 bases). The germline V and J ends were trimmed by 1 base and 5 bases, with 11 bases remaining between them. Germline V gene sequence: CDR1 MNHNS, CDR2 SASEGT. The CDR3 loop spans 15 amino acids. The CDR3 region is CASSEGLDRTGELFF. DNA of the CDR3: TGTGCCAGCAGTGAAGGACTAGATCGGACCGGGGAGCTGTTTTTT.

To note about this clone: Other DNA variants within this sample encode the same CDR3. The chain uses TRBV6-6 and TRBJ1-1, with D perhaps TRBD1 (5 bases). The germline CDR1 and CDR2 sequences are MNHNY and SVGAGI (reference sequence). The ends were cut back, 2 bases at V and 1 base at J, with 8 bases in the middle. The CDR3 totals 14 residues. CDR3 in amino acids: CASSYQGGNTEAFF. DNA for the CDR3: TGTGCCAGCAGTTACCAGGGCGGGAACACTGAAGCTTTCTTT.

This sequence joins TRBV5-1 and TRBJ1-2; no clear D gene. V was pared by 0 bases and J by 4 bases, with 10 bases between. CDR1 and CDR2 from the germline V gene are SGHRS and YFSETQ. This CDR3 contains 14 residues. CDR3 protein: CASSLVGQGYGYTF. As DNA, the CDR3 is TGCGCCAGCAGCTTGGTTGGGCAAGGCTATGGCTACACCTTC.

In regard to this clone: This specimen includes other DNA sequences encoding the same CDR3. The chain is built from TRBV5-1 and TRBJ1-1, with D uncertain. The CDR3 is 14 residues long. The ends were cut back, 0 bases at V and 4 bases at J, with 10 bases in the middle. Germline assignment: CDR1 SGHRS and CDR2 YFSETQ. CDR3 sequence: CASSLALGSTEAFF. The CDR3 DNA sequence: TGCGCCAGCAGCTTGGCCTTGGGATCCACTGAAGCTTTCTTT.

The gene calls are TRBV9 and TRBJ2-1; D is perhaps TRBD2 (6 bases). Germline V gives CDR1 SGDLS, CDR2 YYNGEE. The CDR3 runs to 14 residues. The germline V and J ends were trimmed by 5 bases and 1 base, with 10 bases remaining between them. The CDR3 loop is CASRATRSYNEQFF. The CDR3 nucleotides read TGTGCCAGCAGGGCGACTAGGTCCTACAATGAGCAGTTCTTC.

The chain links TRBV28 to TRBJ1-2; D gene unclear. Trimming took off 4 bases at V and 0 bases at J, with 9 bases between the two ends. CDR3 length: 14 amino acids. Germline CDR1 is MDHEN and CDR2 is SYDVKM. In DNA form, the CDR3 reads TGTGCCAGCAGTTCTACACCAGCTAACTATGGCTACACCTTC. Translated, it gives CASSSTPANYGYTF.

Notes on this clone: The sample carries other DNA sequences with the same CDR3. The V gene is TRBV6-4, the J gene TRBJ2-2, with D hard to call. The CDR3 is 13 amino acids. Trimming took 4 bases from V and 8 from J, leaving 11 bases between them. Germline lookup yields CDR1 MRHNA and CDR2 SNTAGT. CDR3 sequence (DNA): TGTGCCAGCAGTGTTCAATTTGGAGGGGAGCTGTTTTTT. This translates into CASSVQFGGELFF.

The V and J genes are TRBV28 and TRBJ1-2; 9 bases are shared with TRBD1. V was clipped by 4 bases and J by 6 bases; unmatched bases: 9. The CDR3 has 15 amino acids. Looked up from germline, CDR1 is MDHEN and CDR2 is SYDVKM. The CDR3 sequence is CASSWTGENGDGYTF. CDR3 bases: TGTGCCAGCAGTTGGACAGGGGAAAACGGAGATGGCTACACCTTC.

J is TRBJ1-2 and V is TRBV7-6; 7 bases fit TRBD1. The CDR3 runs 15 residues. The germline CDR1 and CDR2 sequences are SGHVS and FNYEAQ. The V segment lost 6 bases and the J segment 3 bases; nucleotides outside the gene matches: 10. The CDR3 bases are TGTGCCAGCAGTAAAAGACAGGGCCGGGACTATGGCTACACCTTC. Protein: CASSKRQGRDYGYTF.

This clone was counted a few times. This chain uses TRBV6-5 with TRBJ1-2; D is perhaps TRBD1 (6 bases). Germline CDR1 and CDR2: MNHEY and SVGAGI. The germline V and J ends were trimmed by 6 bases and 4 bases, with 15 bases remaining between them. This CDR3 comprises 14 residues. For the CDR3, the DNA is TGTGCCAGCAGGCGAACTGGACAGCTCTATGGCTACACCTTC. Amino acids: CASRRTGQLYGYTF.

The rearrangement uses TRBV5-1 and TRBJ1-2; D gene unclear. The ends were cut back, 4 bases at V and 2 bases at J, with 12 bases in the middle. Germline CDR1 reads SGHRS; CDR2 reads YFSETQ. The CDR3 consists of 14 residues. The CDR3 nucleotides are TGCGCCAGCAGCCCGGACGAGGGAAACTATGGCTACACCTTC. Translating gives CASSPDEGNYGYTF.

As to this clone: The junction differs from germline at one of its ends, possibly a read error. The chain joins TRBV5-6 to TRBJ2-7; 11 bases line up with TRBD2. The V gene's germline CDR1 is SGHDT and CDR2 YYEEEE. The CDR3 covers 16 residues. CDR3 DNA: TGTGCCAGCAGCCCCAGACTTAGCGGGAGGGCCTATGAGCAGTACTTC. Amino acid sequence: CASSPRLSGRAYEQYF.

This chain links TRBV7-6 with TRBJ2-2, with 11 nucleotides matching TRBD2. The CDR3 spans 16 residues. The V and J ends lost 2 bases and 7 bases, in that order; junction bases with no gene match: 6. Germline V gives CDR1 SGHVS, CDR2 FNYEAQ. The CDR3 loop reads CASSLLLTSGDGELFF. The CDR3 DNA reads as TGTGCCAGCAGCTTACTCCTGACTAGCGGGGACGGGGAGCTGTTTTTT.

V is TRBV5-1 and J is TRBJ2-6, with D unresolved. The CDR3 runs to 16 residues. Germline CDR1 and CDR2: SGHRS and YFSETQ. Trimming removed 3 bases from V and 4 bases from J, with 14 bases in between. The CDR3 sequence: CASSYPRVSGANVLTF. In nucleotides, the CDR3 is TGCGCCAGCAGCTACCCTAGGGTATCCGGGGCCAACGTCCTGACTTTC.

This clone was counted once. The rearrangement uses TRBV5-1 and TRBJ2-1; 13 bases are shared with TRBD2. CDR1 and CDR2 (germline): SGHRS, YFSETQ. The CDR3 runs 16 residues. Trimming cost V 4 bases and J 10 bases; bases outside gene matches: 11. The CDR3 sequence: CASSRPPGLAGKEQFF. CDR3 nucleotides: TGCGCCAGCAGCCGTCCTCCGGGACTAGCGGGAAAAGAGCAGTTCTTC.

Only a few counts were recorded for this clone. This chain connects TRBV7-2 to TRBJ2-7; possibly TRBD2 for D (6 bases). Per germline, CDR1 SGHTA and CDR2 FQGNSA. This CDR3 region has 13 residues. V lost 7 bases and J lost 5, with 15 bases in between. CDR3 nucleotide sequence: TGTGCCAGCACCCAATTTTGGGGGGACGAGCAGTACTTC. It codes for CASTQFWGDEQYF.

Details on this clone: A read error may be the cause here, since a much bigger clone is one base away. The CDR3: CASSYQGQGYGHTF. The CDR3 nucleotides are TGTGCCAGCAGTTACCAGGGACAGGGTTATGGCCACACCTTC. The chain uses TRBV6-6 and TRBJ1-2, with 9 bases aligning to TRBD1. Germline V gene lookup returns CDR1 MNHNY and CDR2 SVGAGI (reference sequence). The CDR3 sequence is 14 residues long.

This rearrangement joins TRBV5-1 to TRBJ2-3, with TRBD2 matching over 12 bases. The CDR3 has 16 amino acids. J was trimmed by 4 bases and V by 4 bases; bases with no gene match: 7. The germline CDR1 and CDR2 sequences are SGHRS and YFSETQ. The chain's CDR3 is CASSRGLAGQSDTQYF. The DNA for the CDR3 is TGCGCCAGCAGCAGAGGACTAGCGGGACAGTCAGATACGCAGTATTTT.